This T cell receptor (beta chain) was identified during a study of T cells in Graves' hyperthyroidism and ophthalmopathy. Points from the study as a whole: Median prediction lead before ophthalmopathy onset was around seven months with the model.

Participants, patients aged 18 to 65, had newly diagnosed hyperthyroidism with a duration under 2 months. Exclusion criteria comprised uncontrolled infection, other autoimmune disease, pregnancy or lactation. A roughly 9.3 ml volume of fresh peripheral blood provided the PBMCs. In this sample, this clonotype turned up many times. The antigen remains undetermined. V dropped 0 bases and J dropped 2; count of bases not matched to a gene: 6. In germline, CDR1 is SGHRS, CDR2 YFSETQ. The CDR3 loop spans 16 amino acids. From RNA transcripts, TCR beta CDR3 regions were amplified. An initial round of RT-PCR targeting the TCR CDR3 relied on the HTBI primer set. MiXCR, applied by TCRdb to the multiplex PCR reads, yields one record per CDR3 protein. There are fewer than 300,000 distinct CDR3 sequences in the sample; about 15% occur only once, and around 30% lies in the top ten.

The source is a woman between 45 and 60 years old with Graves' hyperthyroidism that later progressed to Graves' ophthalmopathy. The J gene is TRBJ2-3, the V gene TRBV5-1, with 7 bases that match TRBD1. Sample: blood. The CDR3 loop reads CASSLDTGAPTDTQYF. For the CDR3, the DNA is TGCGCCAGCAGCTTGGACACAGGGGCACCCACAGATACGCAGTATTTT.